Described below is a single TCR beta chain sequence and its context. Its antigen is not identified. The repertoire was sequenced with immunoSEQ multiplex PCR; TCRdb's copy has only in-frame clones and lacks some. Of about 140,000 clones in the sample, about nine tenths were seen once. The data were obtained in a study of T cell responses to AZD1222 COVID-19 vaccine. General study points: Only 5 or 6 people who got AZD1222 tested seropositive at baseline. In a largely white British group with more females than males, clonal diversity was possibly underestimated.

The CDR3 spans 14 residues. J lost 5 bases, V lost 3 bases, and 6 bases had no gene match. The germline gives CDR1 LNHNV, CDR2 YYDKDF (reference sequence). The receptor's source is an adult in good health. The genes are TRBV15 and TRBJ2-5; 7 bases agree with TRBD1. The sample was peripheral blood, taken on day 0 of AZD1222 vaccination. CDR3 sequence reads: CATSRDRQWETQYF. CDR3 in DNA: TGTGCCACCAGCAGGGACAGGCAGTGGGAGACCCAGTACTTC.